This TCR beta chain stems from a study of T cells in tuberculosis. Study in general: This South African cohort compared adolescents with or without latent tuberculosis against adults with active tuberculosis.

V gave up 5 bases and J gave up 2 bases; unmatched junction bases: 7. Looked up from germline, CDR1 is LNHNV and CDR2 is YYDKDF (reference sequence). This CDR3 is built from 15 residues. Some clones are missing from TCRdb's copy, which holds only in-frame ones; the method was immunoSEQ multiplex PCR. This sample has under 40,000 clones, with roughly 95% found just once. Tuberculin skin test and IGRA determined adolescents' latent tuberculosis status at entry. The sequenced material came from PBMCs. The V call is TRBV15, the J call TRBJ1-2, with 8 positions matching TRBD1. The origin of this receptor is a donor aged 10 to 29 with latent tuberculosis or without tuberculosis infection. The CDR3 region is CATSGGTGQNYGYTF. In DNA form, the CDR3 reads TGTGCCACCAGCGGTGGGACAGGACAAAACTATGGCTACACCTTC.